This T cell receptor (beta chain) was sequenced in a study of cytomegalovirus exposure and HLA in healthy donors. Study results and caveats: Segments of the TCR beta V type were, in most cases, productive about 87% or about 30% of the time in an earlier analysis.

The study ran its PCR with 60 Vbeta and 13 Jbeta primers. TCRdb's copy holds only in-frame clones and misses some; the assay was immunoSEQ multiplex PCR. The sample yields roughly 4,500 clones, roughly 80% seen once. This clone was found once. The antigen is not known. What was sequenced was PBMCs. The sequence derives from a woman in her thirties or forties in good health and CMV-seropositive.

The DNA of the CDR3 is TGTGCCAGCAGGCTGGGACAGGGCAGGAATGAGCAGTTCTTC. Amino acid sequence: CASRLGQGRNEQFF. This chain uses TRBV6-5 with TRBJ2-1; 9 positions agree with TRBD1. V was clipped by 6 bases and J by 7 bases; unmatched bases: 7. The CDR3 contains 14 residues. CDR1 and CDR2 (germline): MNHEY, SVGAGI.